The clone carrying this T cell receptor beta chain was seen a handful of times. Source study methods: Nucleated cell number was recorded as an estimate derived from reference gene primer amplification. Clones were read by immunoSEQ multiplex PCR, and TCRdb kept only the in-frame ones, dropping some. That table gives V, J and clone size, and the DNA gave D and trimming. The table has approximately 210,000 clones, about nine tenths seen once; the top ten hold 2.2%. This entry comes from a study of blood T cell repertoires in COVID-19. Across the study: Italy, Spain and the United States were the sources of the convalescent and acute COVID-19 samples. Sources were T cells, B-cell-depleted T cells, or PBMCs; the material itself was cDNA or gDNA.

This CDR3 is 15 amino acids long. Germline V gene data show CDR1 as LGHDT and CDR2 as YNNKEL (reference sequence). Trimming at V came to 1 base and at J to 3 bases, leaving 3 bases not matched to a gene. This clonotype was sampled from a young man who had recovered from COVID-19. The chain joins TRBV3-1 (or the pseudogene TRBV3-2) to TRBJ2-3, with TRBD1 matching over 8 bases. Sequencing input: peripheral blood. The CDR3 loop is CASSQGTGPTDTQYF. The CDR3 DNA is TGTGCCAGCAGCCAAGGGACAGGGCCTACAGATACGCAGTATTTT.